Below are 4 T cell receptor beta chains sequenced from a single sample in a study of blood T cell repertoires in COVID-19. TCRdb's copy holds only in-frame clones and misses some; the assay was immunoSEQ multiplex PCR. Of 100,000 to 150,000 clones in the sample, 84% were seen once. The sequencing sample was made of peripheral blood. Receptor source: a man between 60 and 75 years old with acute or convalescent COVID-19.

The rearrangement links TRBV28 to TRBJ1-6, with TRBD1 matching 7 bases. Germline V gene data show CDR1 as MDHEN and CDR2 as SYDVKM. The CDR3 is 15 residues long. V dropped 6 bases and J dropped 5; count of bases not matched to a gene: 7. Here the CDR3 DNA reads TGTGCCAGCAGAGAGGACAGGACCAATAATTCACCCCTCCACTTT. This translates into CASREDRTNNSPLHF.

This clone is a singleton in its sample. The genes are TRBV4-2 and TRBJ1-4, with a tentative D call TRBD1 (5 bases). CDR3 length: 20 amino acids. V was trimmed by 0 bases and J by 0 bases, leaving 20 bases between them. From germline, CDR1 is LGHNA and CDR2 YNFKEQ. CDR3 sequence (DNA): TGTGCCAGCAGCCAAGATGAGGCCGGGGGAGGCCTTGCAACTAATGAAAAACTGTTTTTT. Amino acids: CASSQDEAGGGLATNEKLFF.

The chain couples TRBV12-3 or TRBV12-4 to TRBJ1-5; D is unclear. V was clipped by 3 bases and J by 4 bases, with 4 bases between them. The length of the CDR3 is 12 residues. The CDR3 nucleotides read TGTGCCAGCAGTTTCCTTAATCAGCCCCAGCATTTT. Translated, it gives CASSFLNQPQHF.

The sample holds one count of this clone. The chain joins TRBV9 to TRBJ1-2; 7 bases agree with TRBD1. The CDR3 spans 12 residues. Germline loops: CDR1 SGDLS, CDR2 YYNGEE. Trimming cost V 4 bases and J 8 bases; bases outside gene matches: 5. The CDR3 loop reads CASSTTGYGYTF. In DNA, the CDR3 is TGTGCCAGCAGCACGACAGGGTACGGCTACACCTTC.